The 17 T cell receptor beta chains below all came from one sample that was sequenced in a study of T cells after yellow fever vaccination. MiXCR, applied by TCRdb to the 5' RACE reads, yields one record per CDR3 protein. The sample lists more than 250,000 distinct CDR3 sequences, 6.5% to 8.5% seen once, with 15% to 20% in the top ten. The sample was PBMCs, taken more than 40 days after the first yellow fever vaccination. Receptors were obtained from a man aged 18 to 35 who received the YFV17D yellow fever vaccine.

This clonotype was seen repeatedly, ten times or more. The CDR3 region has the DNA TGTGCCAGCAGCTTAAGACCGGCAACTAATGAAAAACTGTTTTTT. Translating gives CASSLRPATNEKLFF. This chain uses TRBV7-6 with TRBJ1-4; no clear D. The germline V and J ends were trimmed by 2 bases and 0 bases, with 7 bases remaining between them. The CDR3 has 15 amino acids. Germline lookup yields CDR1 SGHVS and CDR2 FNYEAQ.

This sequence joins TRBV27 and TRBJ2-5; possible D gene TRBD1, 5 bases. Germline V gives CDR1 MNHEY, CDR2 SMNVEV (reference sequence). The CDR3 runs 16 residues. Trimming cost V 5 bases and J 5 bases, with 21 bases left between them. This CDR3 is CASSQDSWGTRETQYF. In DNA, the CDR3 is TGTGCCAGCAGTCAAGATTCGTGGGGCACCAGGGAGACCCAGTACTTC.

The J gene is TRBJ2-7, the V gene TRBV27, with a weak D call TRBD2 (6 bases). The CDR3 has 14 residues. Germline CDR1 and CDR2: MNHEY and SMNVEV (reference sequence). Trimming pared 5 bases from V and 3 bases from J, leaving 14 bases between. The CDR3 sequence: CASSRRGRCYEQYV. The DNA of the CDR3 is TGTGCCAGCAGTCGGAGGGGCCGATGCTACGAGCAGTACGTC.

This clonotype appeared many times. The CDR3 DNA sequence: TGTGCCAGCAGCTTACACGCGGGGGCACCCCTCCACTTT. Its protein is CASSLHAGAPLHF. This chain uses TRBV7-2 with TRBJ1-6; D possibly corresponds to TRBD1 (5 bases). The germline V gene has CDR1 SGHTA and CDR2 FQGNSA. Trimming pared 2 bases from V and 11 bases from J, leaving 10 bases between. This CDR3 spans 13 amino acids.

The V gene is TRBV6-1, the J gene TRBJ2-3; 11 nucleotides line up with TRBD2. CDR1 is MNHNS, CDR2 SASEGT, per germline. This CDR3 contains 15 residues. With V trimmed by 5 bases and J by 1 base, 2 bases remained unmatched. The CDR3: CASSPTSGGTDTQYF. The CDR3 DNA reads TGTGCCAGCAGTCCGACTAGCGGGGGCACAGATACGCAGTATTTT.

The V gene is TRBV5-5, the J gene TRBJ2-5; TRBD1 might be the D (5 bases). Germline CDR1 and CDR2: SGHKS and YYEKEE (reference sequence). The V end was cut by 3 bases, the J end by 1 base, with 10 bases between. The CDR3 contains 14 residues. CDR3 coding DNA: TGTGCCAGCAGCTATGAGACAGTCCAAGAGACCCAGTACTTC. It encodes CASSYETVQETQYF.

This clonotype was counted between two and nine times. The V gene is TRBV5-1, the J gene TRBJ1-2; 9 nucleotides align to TRBD1. Per germline, CDR1 SGHRS and CDR2 YFSETQ. The CDR3 extends over 16 amino acids. With V trimmed by 5 bases and J by 8 bases, 16 bases remained unmatched. DNA for the CDR3: TGCGCCAGCAGGACTATGCCGGGACAGGGTATTGAAGGCTACACCTTC. This gives the protein CASRTMPGQGIEGYTF.

CDR3 amino acids: CASSHGTSGGAETQYF. CDR3 bases: TGTGCCAGCAGCCATGGGACTAGCGGGGGGGCGGAGACCCAGTACTTC. J is TRBJ2-5 and V is TRBV4-2; 16 nucleotides align to TRBD2. V was pared by 3 bases and J by 5 bases, with 3 bases of the junction left unmatched. In germline, CDR1 is LGHNA, CDR2 YNFKEQ. CDR3 length: 16 residues.

This clonotype was recorded a few times. The rearrangement joins TRBV2 to TRBJ2-2; the D gene is possibly TRBD2 (5 bases). There are 14 residues in the CDR3. Trimming shortened V by 8 bases and J by 8 bases, and 18 bases separated the two germline ends. Germline V gene sequence: CDR1 SNHLY, CDR2 FYNNEI. The CDR3 is CASSSRTPPGELFF. The CDR3 nucleotides read TGTGCCAGCTCATCTCGGACTCCACCGGGGGAGCTGTTTTTT.

This clonotype occurred many times. The CDR3 is CALGQGATDTQYF. The CDR3 bases are TGTGCCTTAGGGCAGGGGGCCACAGATACGCAGTATTTT. The V call is TRBV7-2, the J call TRBJ2-3; TRBD1 agrees at 8 bases. CDR3 length equals 13 residues. The J segment lost 2 bases and the V segment lost 11 bases, leaving 6 bases of the junction unmatched. CDR1 is SGHTA, CDR2 FQGNSA, per germline.

The chain carries TRBV5-4 and TRBJ2-5, with TRBD1 identical over 7 bases. The germline V gene has CDR1 SGHNT and CDR2 YYREEE (reference sequence). V was pared by 4 bases and J by 3 bases, with 9 bases of the junction left unmatched. CDR3 length equals 15 residues. The CDR3 spells CASSLPTGSEETQYF. CDR3 in DNA: TGTGCCAGCAGCCTACCGACAGGGAGCGAAGAGACCCAGTACTTC.

This clonotype came up many times. The chain is built from TRBV12-3 or TRBV12-4 and TRBJ1-2, with a weak D call TRBD1 (5 bases). V was cut by 6 bases and J by 8 bases, with 19 bases left in between. This CDR3 region has 14 residues. CDR3: CASRASGGGGGYTF. The CDR3 bases are TGTGCCAGCAGGGCCTCCGGGGGGGGTGGAGGCTACACCTTC.

This clonotype was seen a handful of times. The chain links TRBV7-9 to TRBJ2-2; no clear D gene. The CDR3 loop spans 15 amino acids. CDR1 is SEHNR, CDR2 FQNEAQ, per germline (reference sequence). Between the trimmed V and J ends, which lost 5 bases and 4 bases, there was a span of 14 bases. CDR3: CASSDRRAVTGELFF. In DNA form, the CDR3 reads TGTGCCAGCAGCGATCGACGGGCAGTCACCGGGGAGCTGTTTTTT.

This clonotype was seen a few times. V and J are TRBV5-6 and TRBJ2-7; 7 nucleotides line up with TRBD1. Germline lookup yields CDR1 SGHDT and CDR2 YYEEEE. The CDR3 loop spans 17 amino acids. The trim removed 4 bases at V and 3 bases at J, leaving 16 bases unmatched. In DNA form, the CDR3 reads TGTGCCAGCAGCCCCACCTCCGGGACAGCGAAGGTCTACGAGCAGTACTTC. Translated: CASSPTSGTAKVYEQYF.

This clonotype was seen more than once but under ten times. This rearrangement joins TRBV3-1 to TRBJ1-2; no firm D call. Germline V CDR1 and CDR2: LGHDT, YNNKEL (reference sequence). The CDR3 loop spans 15 amino acids. Trimming pared 3 bases from V and 2 bases from J, leaving 13 bases between. CDR3 loop: CASSHEHSGNYGYTF. DNA for the CDR3: TGTGCCAGCAGCCATGAGCACAGCGGGAACTATGGCTACACCTTC.

This chain connects TRBV14 to TRBJ1-1; D is unresolved. The CDR3 length is 13 residues. Germline V gene data show CDR1 as SGHDN and CDR2 as FVKESK. Trimming took off 3 bases at V and 1 base at J, with 6 bases between the two ends. CDR3 sequence (DNA): TGTGCCAGCAGCCATACATGGAACACTGAAGCTTTCTTT. Its translation is CASSHTWNTEAFF.

This clonotype showed up just a few times. The rearrangement uses TRBV6-2 or TRBV6-3 and TRBJ2-1, with TRBD1 as a possible D gene (6 bases). CDR1 MNHEY and CDR2 SVGEGT come from the germline V gene. V was shortened by 8 bases and J by 9 bases, with 11 bases between the two germline ends. This CDR3 comprises 11 residues. The CDR3 sequence: CASLLGAEQFF. The CDR3 DNA reads TGTGCCAGCCTACTGGGGGCTGAGCAGTTCTTC.